What follows are 25 T cell receptor beta chains derived from one specimen sequenced in a study of T cell responses to AZD1222 COVID-19 vaccine. This table comes from immunoSEQ multiplex PCR, and its TCRdb copy is limited to in-frame clones, with some not included. The sample contains about 180,000 clones, 75% to 95% of which appear only once. The sequences come from peripheral blood, collected on day 0 of AZD1222 vaccination. Receptors originate from an adult in good health.

This chain connects TRBV2 to TRBJ2-7; 9 positions agree with TRBD1. The V gene end was trimmed by 9 bases and the J gene end by 5 bases; junction bases not matched to a gene: 5. Per the germline V gene, CDR1 is SNHLY and CDR2 is FYNNEI. CDR3 length equals 12 residues. CDR3 sequence (DNA): TGTGCCAGACAGGGGGCCGGGAACGAGCAGTACTTC. Its translation is CARQGAGNEQYF.

The rearrangement joins TRBV4-2 to TRBJ1-5, with no clear D. Trimming cost V 0 bases and J 6 bases, with 6 bases left between them. This CDR3 region has 13 residues. Germline CDR1 LGHNA, CDR2 YNFKEQ. The CDR3 sequence is CASSQDPGQPQHF. DNA of the CDR3: TGTGCCAGCAGCCAAGACCCGGGTCAGCCCCAGCATTTT.

This sequence joins TRBV5-8 and TRBJ1-4, with D unclear. The CDR3 extends over 15 amino acids. CDR1 is SGHTS and CDR2 is YDEGEE in the germline V gene. The V end was cut by 5 bases, the J end by 8 bases, with 19 bases between. This chain's CDR3 is CASSPGGAVGEKLFF. For the CDR3, the DNA is TGTGCCAGCAGTCCTGGAGGAGCCGTAGGGGAAAAACTGTTTTTT.

Only one count was recorded for this clone. The rearrangement uses TRBV19 and TRBJ2-7; 11 bases line up with TRBD2. The trim removed 6 bases at V and 4 bases at J, leaving 2 bases unmatched. CDR1 and CDR2 (germline): LNHDA, SQIVND (reference sequence). The CDR3 contains 13 residues. The CDR3 coding sequence is TGTGCCAGTAGACTAGCGGGGGATTACGAGCAGTACTTC. It yields the protein CASRLAGDYEQYF. Combining the CDR3 with reference TRBV19 and TRBJ2-7 gives the whole variable domain DGGITQSPKYLFRKEGQNVTLSCEQNLNHDAMYWYRQDPGQGLRLIYYSQIVNDFQKGDIAEGYSVSREKKESFPLTVTSAQKNPTAFYLCASRLAGDYEQYFGPGTRLTVT.

The chain links TRBV5-1 to TRBJ1-5, with TRBD1 matching 9 bases. Trimming removed 2 bases from V and 6 bases from J; junction bases left unmatched: 3. Germline assignment: CDR1 SGHRS and CDR2 YFSETQ. This CDR3 contains 14 residues. CDR3 sequence (DNA): TGCGCCAGCAGCTTACAGGGGGCTGGTCAGCCCCAGCATTTT. It translates to CASSLQGAGQPQHF.

The chain has TRBV18 and TRBJ1-2; TRBD1 is a possible D gene (5 bases). V was cut by 3 bases and J by 4 bases, with 9 bases left in between. The CDR3 sequence is 13 residues long. Germline lookup yields CDR1 KGHSH and CDR2 LQKENI. CDR3 bases: TGTGCCAGCTCACCCGACAGTCTCTATGGCTACACCTTC. Encoded protein: CASSPDSLYGYTF.

The chain combines TRBV19 with TRBJ1-2; 8 bases map to TRBD1. Losses at the gene ends were 6 bases for V and 3 bases for J; bases not matched to a gene: 9. Germline lookup yields CDR1 LNHDA and CDR2 SQIVND (reference sequence). The CDR3 runs to 15 residues. CDR3 nucleotides: TGTGCCAGTAGGAAAAGGACAGGGCTCGACTATGGCTACACCTTC. Translation gives CASRKRTGLDYGYTF.

The V and J genes are TRBV7-8 and TRBJ1-2; TRBD1 might be the D (6 bases). V was trimmed by 1 base and J by 0 bases, leaving 9 bases between them. The germline V gene encodes CDR1 SGHVS and CDR2 FQNEAQ. CDR3 length: 15 amino acids. The CDR3 DNA reads as TGTGCCAGCAGCTTAGTTGACAGGCCTAACTATGGCTACACCTTC. Protein product: CASSLVDRPNYGYTF.

V is TRBV9 and J is TRBJ2-7; D gene ambiguous. With 3 bases removed from V and 6 bases from J, the gap between germline ends came to 7 bases. The CDR3 covers 11 residues. Germline-derived CDR1 and CDR2 are SGDLS and YYNGEE. CDR3 bases: TGTGCCAGCAGCGCTGGGTCCGAGCAGTACTTC. Translated, it gives CASSAGSEQYF.

The V call is TRBV27, the J call TRBJ1-6; no definite D call. There are 14 residues in the CDR3. Germline CDR1 MNHEY, CDR2 SMNVEV (reference sequence). V was clipped by 3 bases and J by 7 bases, with 10 bases between them. This chain's CDR3 is CASSFWTDNSPLHF. The CDR3 DNA is TGTGCCAGCAGTTTCTGGACGGACAATTCACCCCTCCACTTT.

The V and J genes are TRBV18 and TRBJ2-5; 15 positions match TRBD2. The CDR3 loop spans 18 amino acids. V lost 0 bases to trimming and J lost 0 bases; unmatched junction nucleotides: 2. Germline V CDR1 and CDR2: KGHSH, LQKENI. The CDR3 here is CASSPPGLAGGDQETQYF. The CDR3 coding sequence is TGTGCCAGCTCACCACCGGGACTAGCGGGGGGCGACCAAGAGACCCAGTACTTC.

The rearrangement joins TRBV30 to TRBJ1-2, with a weak D call TRBD1 (5 bases). V lost 6 bases, J lost 4 bases, and 18 bases lay in between. The CDR3 totals 14 residues. Germline V gene lookup returns CDR1 GTSNPN and CDR2 SVGIG (reference sequence). CDR3 bases: TGTGCCTGCCCTCCGTTATTGGGGGGCTATGGCTACACCTTC. It codes for CACPPLLGGYGYTF.

The V and J genes are TRBV28 and TRBJ2-7; either TRBD1 or TRBD2 may supply D (5 bases each). The CDR3 is 15 residues long. V was trimmed by 7 bases and J by 2 bases, leaving 18 bases between them. The germline gives CDR1 MDHEN, CDR2 SYDVKM. The CDR3 reads CASIRDAGTTYEQYF. The CDR3 DNA reads as TGTGCCAGCATTCGCGACGCCGGGACGACCTACGAGCAGTACTTC.

The chain recombines TRBV7-9 with TRBJ1-1, with 8 bases aligning to TRBD1. This CDR3 contains 16 residues. The germline gives CDR1 SEHNR, CDR2 FQNEAQ (reference sequence). V lost 6 bases, J lost 0 bases, and 9 bases stayed unmatched. CDR3 nucleotides: TGTGCCAGCAGTTCAACTCCGGGACAGGTGAACACTGAAGCTTTCTTT. Translating gives CASSSTPGQVNTEAFF.

The chain couples TRBV7-2 to TRBJ1-6; 8 nucleotides line up with TRBD1. J was trimmed by 9 bases and V by 7 bases; bases with no gene match: 11. The CDR3 is made up of 15 amino acids. From germline, CDR1 is SGHTA and CDR2 FQGNSA. For the CDR3, the DNA is TGTGCCAGCAAAGATAGGACAGGGTTGGGTTCACCCCTCCACTTT. Residues: CASKDRTGLGSPLHF.

The chain combines TRBV15 with TRBJ2-7; 8 bases are shared with TRBD2. CDR3 length equals 16 residues. In germline, CDR1 is LNHNV, CDR2 YYDKDF (reference sequence). Losses at the gene ends were 5 bases for V and 1 base for J; bases not matched to a gene: 10. Here the CDR3 DNA reads TGTGCCACCAGCCAAATGGCTAGCGGGCTTTCCTACGAGCAGTACTTC. This encodes CATSQMASGLSYEQYF.

The V and J genes are TRBV13 and TRBJ2-1; 7 bases are a match to TRBD2. V shed 3 bases, J shed 5 bases, and the junction held 7 bases outside the gene matches. This CDR3 spans 15 amino acids. Germline V gives CDR1 PRHDT, CDR2 FYEKMQ (reference sequence). The CDR3 sequence is CASSFGREGHNEQFF. The CDR3 DNA sequence: TGTGCCAGCAGCTTCGGCAGGGAGGGACACAATGAGCAGTTCTTC.

The rearrangement joins TRBV7-8 to TRBJ1-6; 12 positions match TRBD1. Germline V gene data show CDR1 as SGHVS and CDR2 as FQNEAQ. V trimming: 1 base; J trimming: 9 bases; junction bases outside the gene matches: 4. The CDR3 consists of 16 residues. CDR3 DNA sequence: TGTGCCAGCAGCTTAGGGGACAGGGGGCCGGGTTCACCCCTCCACTTT. Translation gives CASSLGDRGPGSPLHF.

The V and J genes are TRBV6-6 and TRBJ1-2; D uncertain. The length of the CDR3 is 16 residues. Trimming shortened V by 0 bases and J by 0 bases, and 11 bases separated the two germline ends. Germline V gene sequence: CDR1 MNHNY, CDR2 SVGAGI (reference sequence). The CDR3 DNA reads TGTGCCAGCAGTTACTCGCTCGGAGGTTCTAACTATGGCTACACCTTC. This codes for CASSYSLGGSNYGYTF.

The gene calls are TRBV19 and TRBJ2-3; the D gene could be TRBD1 or TRBD2 (5 bases each). The CDR3 is 18 residues long. Per germline, CDR1 LNHDA and CDR2 SQIVND (reference sequence). V was pared by 0 bases and J by 2 bases, with 18 bases between. This chain's CDR3 is CASSIDLNGGTHTDTQYF. The CDR3 DNA follows: TGTGCCAGTAGTATAGATCTGAATGGGGGAACCCACACAGATACGCAGTATTTT.

This rearrangement joins TRBV6-1 to TRBJ1-4; D uncertain. V lost 3 bases to trimming and J lost 3 bases, with 8 bases between them. CDR3 length equals 14 residues. Per the germline V gene, CDR1 is MNHNS and CDR2 is SASEGT. The CDR3 protein is CASSERQANEKLFF. The DNA for the CDR3 is TGTGCCAGCAGTGAGAGGCAGGCTAATGAAAAACTGTTTTTT.

V is TRBV10-3 and J is TRBJ1-5, with 8 bases identical to TRBD1. Germline values: CDR1 ENHRY, CDR2 SYGVKD. This CDR3 spans 16 amino acids. Trimming took 0 bases from V and 6 from J; bases not matched to a gene: 7. CDR3 sequence reads: CAISESGAGGGQPQHF. The CDR3 DNA reads as TGTGCCATCAGTGAGTCGGGGGCAGGGGGCGGTCAGCCCCAGCATTTT.

This chain uses TRBV18 with TRBJ1-4; TRBD1 might be the D (6 bases). V was shortened by 6 bases and J by 3 bases, with 11 bases between the two germline ends. Germline CDR1 and CDR2: KGHSH and LQKENI. CDR3 length: 14 amino acids. The CDR3 DNA is TGTGCCAGCTCGCCAGGGGCAGCTAATGAAAAACTGTTTTTT. It encodes CASSPGAANEKLFF.

V is TRBV5-8 and J is TRBJ1-5; TRBD1 matches at 11 bases. From germline, CDR1 is SGHTS and CDR2 YDEGEE. The CDR3 is 14 residues long. Trimming took 4 bases from V and 7 from J; bases not matched to a gene: 4. The CDR3 nucleotides are TGTGCCAGCAGCGGGACAGGGGGGGACCAGCCCCAGCATTTT. The encoded protein is CASSGTGGDQPQHF. The variable domain in full, completed from reference TRBV5-8 and TRBJ1-5, reads EAGVTQSPTHLIKTRGQQATLRCSPISGHTSVYWYQQALGLGLQFLLWYDEGEERNRGNFPPRFSGRQFPNYSSELNVNALELEDSALYLCASSGTGGDQPQHFGDGTRLSIL.

This clone was picked up a small number of times. This chain connects TRBV2 to TRBJ2-3; D gene unclear. Trimming cost V 7 bases and J 4 bases, with 15 bases left between them. This CDR3 has 14 amino acids. Germline V gene data show CDR1 as SNHLY and CDR2 as FYNNEI. The CDR3 protein is CASNLPGLSDTQYF. The CDR3, as DNA: TGTGCCAGCAACCTTCCCGGGTTGTCAGATACGCAGTATTTT.